This note documents a single T cell receptor (beta chain) sequence. This sample was included in a study of blood T cell repertoires in COVID-19. Study overall: The United States, Italy and Spain supplied acute and convalescent COVID-19 samples. The cDNA or gDNA used as material had been derived from T cells, B-cell-depleted T cells, or PBMCs.

Per the original methods: Counts of nucleated cells, estimated from reference gene primer amplification, were obtained. Here immunoSEQ multiplex PCR was the method, and the copy in TCRdb shows in-frame clones only, minus some. The V and J calls and the clone size are those of that table, but D and trimming were determined from the DNA. The profile shows about 84,000 clones, 80% to 90% of them singletons. The sequencing input was peripheral blood. The receptor was isolated from a man older than 75 with active or convalescent COVID-19.

The chain's CDR3 is CASSDLTGTSSYNEQFF. The CDR3 coding sequence is TGCGCCAGCAGCGACCTGACAGGAACGAGCTCCTACAATGAGCAGTTCTTC. The gene calls are TRBV10-1 and TRBJ2-1; weak D call: TRBD1 (6 bases). From germline, CDR1 is WNHNN and CDR2 SYGVQD (reference sequence). Trimming removed 6 bases at V and 0 bases at J, with 18 bases between. The CDR3 contains 17 residues.